One sample yielded the 7 T cell receptor beta chains listed below, sequenced in a study of cytomegalovirus exposure and HLA in healthy donors. Use of 60 Vbeta and 13 Jbeta primers characterized the PCR. Clones were read by immunoSEQ multiplex PCR, and TCRdb kept only the in-frame ones, dropping some. The sample lists around 180,000 clones, 80% occurring once. What was sequenced was PBMCs. Source of these receptors: a man aged 30 to 45 in good health and CMV-seropositive.

V and J are TRBV15 and TRBJ1-2, with 12 bases aligning to TRBD1. CDR3 size: 16 residues. Germline V gene sequence: CDR1 LNHNV, CDR2 YYDKDF (reference sequence). Trimming removed 1 base from V and 7 bases from J; junction bases left unmatched: 7. CDR3 sequence reads: CATSRARGQGALGYTF. As DNA, the CDR3 is TGTGCCACCAGCAGAGCCCGGGGACAGGGGGCGCTTGGCTACACCTTC.

The chain combines TRBV29-1 with TRBJ2-1; D call uncertain. V was shortened by 0 bases and J by 4 bases, with 13 bases between the two germline ends. This CDR3 has 15 amino acids. Germline V gene data show CDR1 as SQVTM and CDR2 as ANQGSEA. DNA of the CDR3: TGCAGCGTTGAAGATCTCTCGTCAGGTTACAATGAGCAGTTCTTC. Translated: CSVEDLSSGYNEQFF.

V and J are TRBV5-1 and TRBJ1-1; TRBD1 is a possible D gene (6 bases). Looked up from germline, CDR1 is SGHRS and CDR2 is YFSETQ. The CDR3 contains 14 residues. V lost 0 bases and J lost 4, with 10 bases in between. CDR3: CASSLARGLTEAFF. The CDR3 nucleotides read TGCGCCAGCAGCTTGGCCAGGGGCCTCACTGAAGCTTTCTTT.

The chain joins TRBV11-2 to TRBJ1-5; the match to TRBD1 covers 7 bases. Germline-derived CDR1 and CDR2 are SGHAT and FQNNGV. J gave up 2 bases and V 5 bases, and 6 bases lay outside the gene matches. This CDR3 has 15 amino acids. The CDR3 DNA reads TGTGCCAGCAGCGCGGAGGGGACAGGCAATCAGCCCCAGCATTTT. Its protein is CASSAEGTGNQPQHF.

The genes are TRBV14 and TRBJ1-1; no clear D. Germline assignment: CDR1 SGHDN and CDR2 FVKESK. The CDR3 has 13 residues. V was trimmed by 4 bases and J by 8 bases, leaving 14 bases between them. CDR3 DNA sequence: TGTGCCAGCAGCCGGGATAAACGAGGGGAAGCTTTCTTT. Translated, it gives CASSRDKRGEAFF. Full variable domain (remainder filled in from reference TRBV14 and TRBJ1-1): EAGVTQFPSHSVIEKGQTVTLRCDPISGHDNLYWYRRVMGKEIKFLLHFVKESKQDESGMPNNRFLAERTGGTYSTLKVQPAELEDSGVYFCASSRDKRGEAFFGQGTRLTVV.

This clone was detected once. The chain has TRBV5-4 and TRBJ2-2; 8 positions agree with TRBD1. Unmatched junction bases numbered 5, after V lost 3 bases and J lost 4 bases. From germline, CDR1 is SGHNT and CDR2 YYREEE (reference sequence). CDR3 length equals 15 residues. The CDR3 region is CASSSTGGGTGELFF. The CDR3 DNA reads as TGTGCCAGCAGCTCAACAGGGGGAGGCACCGGGGAGCTGTTTTTT.

This chain connects TRBV7-9 to TRBJ2-5; maybe TRBD1 (6 bases). Germline CDR1 is SEHNR and CDR2 is FQNEAQ (reference sequence). The CDR3 is 13 residues long. Trimming removed 7 bases from V and 4 bases from J, with 13 bases in between. The CDR3 DNA sequence: TGTGCCAGCACCATAACAGGGAGAGAGACCCAGTACTTC. This translates into CASTITGRETQYF.